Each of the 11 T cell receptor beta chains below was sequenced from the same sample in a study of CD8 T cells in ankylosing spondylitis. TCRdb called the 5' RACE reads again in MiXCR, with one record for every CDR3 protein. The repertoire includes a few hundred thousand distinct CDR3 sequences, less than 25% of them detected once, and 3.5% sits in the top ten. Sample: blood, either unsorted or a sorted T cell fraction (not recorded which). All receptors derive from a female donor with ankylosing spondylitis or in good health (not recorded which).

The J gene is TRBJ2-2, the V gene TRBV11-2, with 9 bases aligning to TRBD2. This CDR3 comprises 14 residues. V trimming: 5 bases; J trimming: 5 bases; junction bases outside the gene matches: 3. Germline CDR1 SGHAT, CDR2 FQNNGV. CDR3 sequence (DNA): TGTGCCAGCAGCCCTCTAGCGGGAACCGGGGAGCTGTTTTTT. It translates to CASSPLAGTGELFF.

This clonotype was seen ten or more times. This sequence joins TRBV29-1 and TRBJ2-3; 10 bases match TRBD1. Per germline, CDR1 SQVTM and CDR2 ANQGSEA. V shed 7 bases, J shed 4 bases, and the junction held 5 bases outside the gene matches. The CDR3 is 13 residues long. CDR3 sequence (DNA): TGCAGCGCCCAAGGACAGGGGGCAGATACGCAGTATTTT. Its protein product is CSAQGQGADTQYF.

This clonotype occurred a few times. The CDR3, as DNA: TGTGCCAGCAGTCCCTCAACAGGGATTAGCACAGATACGCAGTATTTT. Its protein is CASSPSTGISTDTQYF. The V gene is TRBV12-3 or TRBV12-4, the J gene TRBJ2-3, with TRBD1 as a possible D gene (6 bases). The CDR3 runs to 16 residues. V lost 5 bases to trimming and J lost 0 bases, with 15 bases between them.

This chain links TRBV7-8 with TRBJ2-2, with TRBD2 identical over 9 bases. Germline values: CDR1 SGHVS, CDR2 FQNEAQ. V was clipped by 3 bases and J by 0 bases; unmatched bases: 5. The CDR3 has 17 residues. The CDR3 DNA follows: TGTGCCAGCAGCTTGTGGCGACTAGCGGCGAACACCGGGGAGCTGTTTTTT. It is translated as CASSLWRLAANTGELFF.

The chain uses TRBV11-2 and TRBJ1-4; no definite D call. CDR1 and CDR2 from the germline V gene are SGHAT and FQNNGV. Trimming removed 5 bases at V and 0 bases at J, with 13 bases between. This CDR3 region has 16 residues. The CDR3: CASSPSRIATNEKLFF. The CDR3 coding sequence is TGTGCCAGCAGCCCTTCTAGGATCGCAACTAATGAAAAACTGTTTTTT. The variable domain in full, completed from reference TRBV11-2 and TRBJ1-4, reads EAGVAQSPRYKIIEKRQSVAFWCNPISGHATLYWYQQILGQGPKLLIQFQNNGVVDDSQLPKDRFSAERLKGVDSTLKIQPAKLEDSAVYLCASSPSRIATNEKLFFGSGTQLSVL.

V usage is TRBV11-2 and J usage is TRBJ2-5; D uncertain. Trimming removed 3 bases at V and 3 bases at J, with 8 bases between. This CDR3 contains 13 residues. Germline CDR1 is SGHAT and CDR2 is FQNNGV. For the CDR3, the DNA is TGTGCCAGCAGCTTCGGTGAAAAAGAGACCCAGTACTTC. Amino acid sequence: CASSFGEKETQYF. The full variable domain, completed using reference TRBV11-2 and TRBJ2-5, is EAGVAQSPRYKIIEKRQSVAFWCNPISGHATLYWYQQILGQGPKLLIQFQNNGVVDDSQLPKDRFSAERLKGVDSTLKIQPAKLEDSAVYLCASSFGEKETQYFGPGTRLLVL.

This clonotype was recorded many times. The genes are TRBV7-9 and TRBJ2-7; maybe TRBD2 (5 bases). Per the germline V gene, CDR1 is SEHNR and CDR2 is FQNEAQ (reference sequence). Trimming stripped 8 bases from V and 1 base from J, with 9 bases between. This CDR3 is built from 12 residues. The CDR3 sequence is CASAQRSYEQYF. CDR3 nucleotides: TGTGCCAGCGCTCAGCGGTCCTACGAGCAGTACTTC.

In DNA, the CDR3 is TGTGCCAGCAGCCAGAGACAGGTCCCAAACACCGGGGAGCTGTTTTTT. It encodes CASSQRQVPNTGELFF. The rearrangement joins TRBV4-2 to TRBJ2-2; weak D call: TRBD1 (6 bases). This CDR3 comprises 16 residues. Germline CDR1 reads LGHNA; CDR2 reads YNFKEQ. V was shortened by 3 bases and J by 2 bases, with 13 bases between the two germline ends.

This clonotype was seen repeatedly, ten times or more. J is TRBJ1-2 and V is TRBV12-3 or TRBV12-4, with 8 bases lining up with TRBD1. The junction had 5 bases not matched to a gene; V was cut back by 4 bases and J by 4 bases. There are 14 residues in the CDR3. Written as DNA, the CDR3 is TGTGCCAGCAGTTCCAACACAGGGGGCTATGGCTACACCTTC. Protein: CASSSNTGGYGYTF.

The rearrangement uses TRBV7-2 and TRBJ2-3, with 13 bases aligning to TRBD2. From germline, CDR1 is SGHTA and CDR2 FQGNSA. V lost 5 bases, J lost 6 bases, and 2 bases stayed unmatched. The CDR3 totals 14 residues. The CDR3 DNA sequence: TGTGCCAGCAGCGCGGGACTAGCGGGGGATACGCAGTATTTT. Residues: CASSAGLAGDTQYF. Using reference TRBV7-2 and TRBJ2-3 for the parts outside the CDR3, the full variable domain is GAGVSQSPSNKVTEKGKDVELRCDPISGHTALYWYRQSLGQGLEFLIYFQGNSAPDKSGLPSDRFSAERTGGSVSTLTIQRTQQEDSAVYLCASSAGLAGDTQYFGPGTRLTVL.

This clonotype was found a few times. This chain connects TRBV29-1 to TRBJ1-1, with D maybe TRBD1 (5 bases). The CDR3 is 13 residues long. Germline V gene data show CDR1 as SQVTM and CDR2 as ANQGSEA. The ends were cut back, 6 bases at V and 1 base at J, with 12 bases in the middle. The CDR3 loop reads CSVSGSPNTEAFF. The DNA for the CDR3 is TGCAGCGTCTCAGGGAGCCCGAACACTGAAGCTTTCTTT.